The T cell receptor (beta chain) under discussion was sequenced for a study of identifying expanded T cells in peripheral blood. Findings and limits, study-wide: Across healthy donors, higher total template counts meant significantly greater approximately two-week count variance.

About this clone: What it binds is unknown.

Healthy donors had no documented immune events, such as infections, while sampled. The table came from immunoSEQ multiplex PCR; TCRdb's copy has only in-frame clones and leaves some out. Counted here are under 85,000 clones, 84% occurring once; the ten biggest clones make up about 18%. V lost 3 bases and J lost 7; bases outside the gene matches: 7. CDR1 is MDHEN and CDR2 is SYDVKM in the germline V gene. The CDR3 length is 15 residues. The chain recombines TRBV28 with TRBJ2-1, with 9 bases matching TRBD2. The sequence was obtained from a person aged 18 to 70 in good health. Sequencing used blood. This CDR3 reads CASSFFSGSSNEQFF. In DNA, the CDR3 is TGTGCCAGCAGTTTTTTTAGCGGGAGTTCTAATGAGCAGTTCTTC.